This entry concerns a single TCR beta chain. Its antigen is still unknown. This record belongs to a study of T cells in tuberculosis. Study results and caveats: Shorter CDR3-alpha in active tuberculosis partly drove smaller distances.

This CDR3 region has 17 residues. Germline V lookup: CDR1 SGHTA, CDR2 FQGNSA. Trimming removed 8 bases from V and 0 bases from J, with 19 bases in between. The table came from immunoSEQ multiplex PCR; TCRdb's copy has only in-frame clones and leaves some out. Of about 36,000 clones listed, 85% to 95% are singletons. This chain links TRBV7-2 with TRBJ2-2; maybe TRBD2 (7 bases). The sequence derives from a donor under 30 with latent tuberculosis or without tuberculosis infection. Source material: PBMCs. This chain's CDR3 is CASGRGPGAPNTGELFF. The CDR3, as DNA: TGTGCCAGCGGGAGGGGTCCGGGGGCACCGAACACCGGGGAGCTGTTTTTT.